These 24 T cell receptor beta chains came from one sample sequenced in a study of blood T cells in healthy people across ages. Together with a sample-barcoded 5' primer, a J-beta primer mix was included in a second PCR lasting about 6 to 11 cycles. TCRdb passed the 5' RACE reads through MiXCR, listing each CDR3 protein once. This sample has about 1 million distinct CDR3 sequences, with 40% to 55% found just once. The sequenced sample consisted of blood. The origin of the receptors is an older woman in good health.

V and J are TRBV24-1 and TRBJ2-3; D possibly corresponds to TRBD1 (5 bases). Germline values: CDR1 KGHDR, CDR2 SFDVKD. The V gene lost 7 bases and the J gene lost 1 base, with 14 bases spanning the gap. The CDR3 runs 15 residues. The CDR3 DNA follows: TGTGCCACCAGCTCCCCGTTGACAGGCACAGATACGCAGTATTTT. Translation: CATSSPLTGTDTQYF.

V usage is TRBV4-2 and J usage is TRBJ1-2, with 8 bases that match TRBD1. The germline V gene encodes CDR1 LGHNA and CDR2 YNFKEQ. The V and J ends lost 4 bases and 5 bases, in that order; junction bases with no gene match: 6. CDR3 length: 14 amino acids. The CDR3 DNA is TGTGCCAGCAGCCCTGAACAGGGGGGGTATGGCTACACCTTC. This sequence encodes CASSPEQGGYGYTF.

Notes on this clonotype: Compared with germline, one end of the junction differs, possibly owing to a read error. The V and J genes are TRBV7-2 and TRBJ1-2; D is ambiguous. The CDR3 has 14 amino acids. Germline V lookup: CDR1 SGHTA, CDR2 FQGNSA. The CDR3 DNA follows: TGTGCCAGCAGCTTCGGCAGGCCTAACCATGGCTACACCTTC. Its protein product is CASSFGRPNHGYTF.

This clonotype was counted only a few times. This chain links TRBV7-3 with TRBJ2-3, with TRBD2 identical over 14 bases. The CDR3 is 15 residues long. The germline V gene encodes CDR1 SGHTA and CDR2 FQGTGA. V lost 8 bases and J lost 3; bases outside the gene matches: 4. CDR3 region: CASGTSGRSTDTQYF. CDR3 coding DNA: TGTGCCAGCGGGACTAGCGGGAGAAGTACAGATACGCAGTATTTT.

This clonotype was observed a handful of times. This chain connects TRBV2 to TRBJ1-6; TRBD1 is a possible D gene (6 bases). Germline CDR1 and CDR2: SNHLY and FYNNEI. V lost 6 bases, J lost 4 bases, and 16 bases lay in between. The CDR3 spans 16 residues. The CDR3 region is CASRPRQVPYNSPLHF. The CDR3 bases are TGTGCCAGCAGGCCGAGACAGGTCCCATATAATTCACCCCTCCACTTT.

V and J are TRBV11-2 and TRBJ2-2; TRBD2 might be the D (5 bases). The germline gives CDR1 SGHAT, CDR2 FQNNGV. This CDR3 has 15 amino acids. V was trimmed by 5 bases and J by 1 base, leaving 11 bases between them. In DNA, the CDR3 is TGTGCCAGCAGCGGGAGCAGTCGGAACACCGGGGAGCTGTTTTTT. Translating it yields CASSGSSRNTGELFF.

There are a few counts of this clonotype. V usage is TRBV7-9 and J usage is TRBJ1-5, with D possibly TRBD1 on 5 matching bases. The CDR3 contains 15 residues. The V gene lost 5 bases and the J gene lost 3 bases, with 14 bases spanning the gap. CDR1 and CDR2 (germline): SEHNR, FQNEAQ (reference sequence). The CDR3 DNA reads TGTGCCAGCAGCCCGGGACCCACTGACAATCAGCCCCAGCATTTT. Translated, it gives CASSPGPTDNQPQHF.

The genes are TRBV24-1 and TRBJ2-3; 13 nucleotides line up with TRBD2. This CDR3 contains 15 residues. J gave up 6 bases and V 3 bases, and 2 bases lay outside the gene matches. CDR1 KGHDR and CDR2 SFDVKD come from the germline V gene. CDR3 in amino acids: CATSDRTSGSDTQYF. The CDR3 DNA reads TGTGCCACCAGTGATCGGACTAGCGGGAGTGATACGCAGTATTTT.

The CDR3 bases are TGTGCCAGCACCGATAATCTAGCGGATGAGCAGTACTTC. This gives the protein CASTDNLADEQYF. V gene TRBV6-2 or TRBV6-3 combines with J gene TRBJ2-5; 7 bases line up with TRBD2. V trimming: 7 bases; J trimming: 11 bases; junction bases outside the gene matches: 13. From germline, CDR1 is MNHEY and CDR2 SVGEGT. CDR3 size: 13 residues.

This clonotype was detected once. V gene TRBV5-1 combines with J gene TRBJ1-2; D not certain. Trimming took 4 bases from V and 8 from J, leaving 12 bases between them. There are 12 residues in the CDR3. The germline CDR1 and CDR2 sequences are SGHRS and YFSETQ. The CDR3 loop reads CASSPPGRGYTF. CDR3 in DNA: TGCGCCAGCAGCCCCCCTGGGAGAGGCTACACCTTC.

The rearrangement uses TRBV5-1 and TRBJ2-5, with a tentative D call TRBD2 (5 bases). V was pared by 6 bases and J by 11 bases, with 23 bases between. The germline gives CDR1 SGHRS, CDR2 YFSETQ. This CDR3 is 14 amino acids long. CDR3 in amino acids: CASTWGSEDYEQYF. The CDR3 DNA sequence: TGCGCCAGCACCTGGGGTAGCGAGGATTATGAGCAGTACTTC.

The V and J genes are TRBV6-1 and TRBJ2-7, with D possibly TRBD1 on 5 matching bases. This CDR3 has 13 residues. V lost 9 bases and J lost 2, with 14 bases in between. From germline, CDR1 is MNHNS and CDR2 SASEGT. The CDR3 reads CASSKQDAYEQYF. The CDR3 bases are TGTGCCAGTAGTAAACAGGATGCCTACGAGCAGTACTTC.

This clonotype turned up a few times. This sequence joins TRBV12-3 or TRBV12-4 and TRBJ1-2; weak D call: TRBD1 (6 bases). V was cut by 0 bases and J by 7 bases, with 15 bases left in between. CDR3 length: 15 residues. The CDR3, as DNA: TGTGCCAGCAGTTTAGCCTCTGGGGGCTGGGGTGGCTACACCTTC. Its protein product is CASSLASGGWGGYTF.

The CDR3: CSAHLLAGRQETQYF. CDR3 nucleotides: TGCAGTGCCCACCTACTAGCGGGACGCCAAGAGACCCAGTACTTC. V usage is TRBV20-1 and J usage is TRBJ2-5; 10 bases are shared with TRBD2. CDR1 and CDR2 from the germline V gene are DFQATT and SNEGSKA (reference sequence). Losses at the gene ends were 6 bases for V and 1 base for J; bases not matched to a gene: 8. This CDR3 comprises 15 residues.

The chain uses TRBV9 and TRBJ2-1, with a weak D call TRBD1 (6 bases). The J call may be mistaken, given a closer DNA end match to TRBJ2-7. The CDR3 has 16 amino acids. The germline V gene encodes CDR1 SGDLS and CDR2 YYNGEE. CDR3 protein: CASSVEQGPLYNEQYF. The DNA for the CDR3 is TGTGCCAGCAGCGTAGAACAGGGACCCCTCTACAATGAGCAGTACTTC.

This clonotype was counted a few times. The CDR3 spells CASSQVEGRRTGQGYNEQFF. DNA of the CDR3: TGCGCCAGCAGCCAAGTGGAAGGCCGGCGGACGGGACAGGGCTACAATGAGCAGTTCTTC. The chain carries TRBV4-1 and TRBJ2-1; 9 nucleotides align to TRBD1. This CDR3 spans 20 amino acids. V was pared by 1 base and J by 3 bases, with 16 bases of the junction left unmatched. CDR1 and CDR2 (germline): MGHRA, YSYEKL.

This clonotype was seen only a few times. The gene calls are TRBV7-2 and TRBJ1-4; the match to TRBD1 covers 10 bases. CDR1 SGHTA and CDR2 FQGNSA come from the germline V gene. The V gene end was trimmed by 2 bases and the J gene end by 0 bases; junction bases not matched to a gene: 6. The CDR3 extends over 18 amino acids. Here the CDR3 DNA reads TGTGCCAGCAGCTTATTTGTGGGACAGGGGACAACTAATGAAAAACTGTTTTTT. This translates into CASSLFVGQGTTNEKLFF.

In its sample, this clonotype was seen a few times. The chain uses TRBV27 and TRBJ2-7; 7 positions agree with TRBD1. The CDR3 runs 14 residues. With V trimmed by 7 bases and J by 2 bases, 8 bases remained unmatched. Germline values: CDR1 MNHEY, CDR2 SMNVEV (reference sequence). The DNA for the CDR3 is TGTGCCAGCACCCGGACAGGCTCGCCCTACGAGCAGTACTTC. Protein product: CASTRTGSPYEQYF.

V gene TRBV15 combines with J gene TRBJ2-7, with D perhaps matching TRBD1 or TRBD2 (6 bases each). CDR1 LNHNV and CDR2 YYDKDF come from the germline V gene (reference sequence). V lost 5 bases, J lost 5 bases, and 19 bases lay in between. This CDR3 comprises 15 residues. This CDR3 is CATSGGTKGGHEQYF. CDR3 in DNA: TGTGCCACCAGCGGCGGGACAAAAGGTGGGCACGAGCAGTACTTC. Drawing the rest from reference TRBV15 and TRBJ2-7, the complete variable domain is DAMVIQNPRYQVTQFGKPVTLSCSQTLNHNVMYWYQQKSSQAPKLLFHYYDKDFNNEADTPDNFQSRRPNTSFCFLDIRSPGLGDTAMYLCATSGGTKGGHEQYFGPGTRLTVT.

This clonotype occurred a few times. The rearrangement links TRBV11-2 to TRBJ1-2; D not resolved. CDR3 length equals 15 residues. The V end lost 4 bases, the J end lost 1 base, and 13 bases lay between the germline ends. The V gene's germline CDR1 is SGHAT and CDR2 FQNNGV. CDR3 region: CASSYRTVLNYGYTF. The DNA for the CDR3 is TGTGCCAGCAGCTATCGAACGGTCCTTAACTATGGCTACACCTTC.

The chain links TRBV20-1 to TRBJ1-1, with D hard to call. The CDR3 has 15 amino acids. V was clipped by 3 bases and J by 1 base, with 15 bases between them. Germline V lookup: CDR1 DFQATT, CDR2 SNEGSKA (reference sequence). As DNA, the CDR3 is TGCAGTGCTAGGAAGGGAGTAGGGCAGAACACTGAAGCTTTCTTT. Translated: CSARKGVGQNTEAFF.

This clonotype was counted a few times. V is TRBV7-9 and J is TRBJ2-5, with 13 bases aligning to TRBD2. CDR3 length equals 16 residues. After removal of 4 bases from V and 4 bases from J, the junction contained 6 bases not matched to a gene. The germline V gene has CDR1 SEHNR and CDR2 FQNEAQ (reference sequence). The CDR3 loop is CASSSSWTSGRETQYF. CDR3 DNA sequence: TGTGCCAGCAGCTCTTCCTGGACTAGCGGGAGAGAGACCCAGTACTTC. The whole variable domain, remainder taken from reference TRBV7-9 and TRBJ2-5, is DTGVSQNPRHKITKRGQNVTFRCDPISEHNRLYWYRQTLGQGPEFLTYFQNEAQLEKSRLLSDRFSAERPKGSFSTLEIQRTEQGDSAMYLCASSSSWTSGRETQYFGPGTRLLVL.

The chain uses TRBV14 and TRBJ2-5, with 12 positions matching TRBD2. The DNA end favors TRBJ2-7, so the J call may be wrong. Germline V CDR1 and CDR2: SGHDN, FVKESK. The CDR3 totals 15 residues. CDR3 nucleotide sequence: TGTGCCAGCAGCCCCTCAGGACTAGCGGGACCCGAGCAGTACTTC. It encodes CASSPSGLAGPEQYF.

This chain connects TRBV7-9 to TRBJ2-7, with 11 bases that match TRBD2. Germline V lookup: CDR1 SEHNR, CDR2 FQNEAQ (reference sequence). This CDR3 is built from 16 residues. With 5 bases clipped from V and 2 bases from J, the junction kept 8 bases outside the gene matches. CDR3 sequence (DNA): TGTGCCAGCAGCCAGTTGGGGACTAGCGGTGCCTACGAGCAGTACTTC. The encoded protein is CASSQLGTSGAYEQYF.